The source of this TCR beta chain is a study of siplizumab effects on memory and regulatory T cells (dated by TCRdb to the late 2010s). Some background on the complete study: The effect of the anti-CD2 antibody siplizumab on alloreactive T-cell subsets was examined in allogeneic mixed lymphocyte reactions constructed from human PBMCs. The investigation overall reported the following: The cumulative frequency of alloreactive sequences that could be traced back to unstimulated CD4+ memory T cells was significantly reduced by siplizumab. Whether proliferating Tregs from siplizumab cultures were suppressive was not functionally confirmed. Because sequences below about 10^-5 frequency were poorly captured, only a minor fraction of alloreactive clones could be mapped to unstimulated subsets. In reactions with siplizumab, an average of 68.8% of mappable alloreactive CD4+ clones were Treg-derived, compared with roughly 26% in control reactions. Roughly 80-96% of proliferating CD4+ or CD8+ clones could not be assigned a naive or memory phenotype. Compared with memory T cells, unstimulated naive T cells appeared more diverse, and naive cells seemed to make a substantial contribution to the alloresponse.

Concerning this clone: Its recognized antigen is unknown. Base qualities were left out, and no much larger clone turns up one base away.

Libraries were made using the immunoSEQ multiplex PCR assay. The deep sequencing platform assayed approximately 10^5 TCR templates per sample. Genomic DNA extracted from sorted T cells was the material used for TCRbeta CDR3 sequencing. The published analysis was carried out like this. Clonal analysis of TCRbeta CDR3 data was done in the R programming language. Comparing unstimulated samples against CFSE-low samples taken after the reaction was how alloreactive CD4+ and CD8+ clones were defined. Alloreactive CD4+ clones were assigned to regulatory or non-regulatory origin by matching sequences to sorted unstimulated Treg and non-Treg repertoires. In its TCRdb copy, this immuneACCESS table keeps in-frame sequences only and misses some clones. Where compared with another copy, unresolved V genes explain less than half of these, and the others have no known cause. The V and J calls and clone size come from that table; D and trimming were worked out from the DNA. The sample profile shows 70,000 or so clones; 75% to 95% of them were found once. The leading ten clones occupy 25% to 35% of the sample.

TCRbeta CDR3 sequencing was performed on sorted unstimulated T cells and on proliferating T cells recovered from mixed lymphocyte reactions. Fresh whole blood from ten to eleven HLA-typed healthy donors served as the source for isolating PBMCs. The CDR3 contains 13 residues, cysteine and phenylalanine counted. Of the read, only the CDR3 DNA is kept; its 39 bases are in frame from base 1. The V and J ends are trimmed by 2 bases and 5 bases, leaving 10 bases between them. The germline V gene specifies SGHAT as CDR1 and FQNNGV as CDR2. The rearranged chain carries TRBV11-2 and TRBJ2-7; the D segment cannot be called with confidence. Sequencing was carried out using CD8+ T cells sorted from blood. This receptor was identified in a human donor in good health. The CDR3 protein is CASSLPQENEQYF. The bases read TGTGCCAGCAGCTTACCCCAGGAGAACGAGCAGTACTTC.